This paragraph covers one TCR beta chain sequence. This table comes from immunoSEQ multiplex PCR, and its TCRdb copy is limited to in-frame clones, with some not included. The sample records approximately 490,000 clones, about nine tenths being singletons. V shed 3 bases and J 8 bases; nucleotides not matched to a gene: 6. This CDR3 has 13 residues. CDR1 LGHDT and CDR2 YNNKEL come from the germline V gene (reference sequence). The data were taken from a study of blood T cell repertoires in COVID-19. Looking at the study overall: Sources were T cells, B-cell-depleted T cells, or PBMCs; the material itself was cDNA or gDNA.

Participant reports of clinical history set cohort assignment. For recovered donors of Cohort 3, there were two negative PCRs, clearance, or symptom resolution. Input material: PBMCs or T cells enriched from blood (not recorded which). The rearrangement uses TRBV3-1 (or the pseudogene TRBV3-2) and TRBJ1-2, with 7 positions matching TRBD1. This TCR was recovered from a woman between 18 and 29 years old who had recovered from COVID-19. The CDR3 bases are TGTGCCAGCAGCCAGACAGGGCCTGGGGGCTACACCTTC. It codes for CASSQTGPGGYTF.